This T cell receptor beta chain was sequenced for a study of tumor-infiltrating lymphocytes in primary liver carcinoma. DNA and RNA were both co-extracted from around 20-30 mg of bulk tissue that had not been sorted. Researchers generated TCR beta cDNA from approximately 520 ng of total RNA, relying on a constant-region primer. The TCR beta library was amplified through three nested multiplex PCR rounds in a modified ARM-PCR procedure. TRBV1-TRBV30 forward and Cbeta reverse primers drove the first two approximately 11-cycle rounds. One entry per CDR3 protein, called by TCRdb with MiXCR from the multiplex PCR reads. The sample carries fewer than 200,000 distinct CDR3 sequences, around four fifths recorded once. This CDR3 region has 15 residues. The junction had 14 bases not matched to a gene; V was cut back by 3 bases and J by 10 bases. The germline CDR1 and CDR2 sequences are MNHNS and SASEGT.

This TCR was recovered from a man between 40 and 49 years old with primary liver carcinoma and hepatitis B virus infection. Sequenced material: tumor tissue from primary liver carcinoma. The V call is TRBV6-1, the J call TRBJ2-5; 7 bases fit TRBD1. This chain's CDR3 is CASSDPRQGVRGQYF. The CDR3 nucleotides are TGTGCCAGCAGTGATCCCCGACAGGGTGTAAGGGGCCAGTACTTC.